These 6 T cell receptor beta chains originate from one sample sequenced in a study of blood T cell repertoires in COVID-19. TCRdb's table, derived via immunoSEQ multiplex PCR, lists solely in-frame clones and lacks some. The sample consists of under 200,000 clones, roughly 87% of them appearing once. The specimen was PBMCs or T cells enriched from blood (not recorded which). All receptors come from a woman aged 45-59 years who had recovered from COVID-19.

This clone has only one observation. This chain uses TRBV19 with TRBJ2-5; 8 positions match TRBD2. Germline loops: CDR1 LNHDA, CDR2 SQIVND (reference sequence). V lost 5 bases and J lost 5; bases outside the gene matches: 16. CDR3 length: 17 amino acids. The CDR3 nucleotides are TGTGCCAGTAGTCGCATAGCGGGAAGGGCCCTAGATGAGACCCAGTACTTC. Encoded protein: CASSRIAGRALDETQYF.

This rearrangement joins TRBV11-3 to TRBJ1-6, with D uncertain. V was trimmed by 3 bases and J by 7 bases, leaving 19 bases between them. CDR3 length equals 17 residues. Germline-derived CDR1 and CDR2 are SGHNT and YENEEA. This CDR3 reads CASSFGPSPGANSPLHF. For the CDR3, the DNA is TGTGCCAGCAGCTTTGGGCCATCCCCTGGTGCAAATTCACCCCTCCACTTT.

This clone was counted a single time. The CDR3 reads CASSSAGDSLYEQYF. As DNA, the CDR3 is TGCGCCAGCAGCTCCGCTGGGGACAGTCTATACGAGCAGTACTTC. The rearrangement joins TRBV5-1 to TRBJ2-7; TRBD1 matches 7 bases. The CDR3 length is 15 residues. V was clipped by 3 bases and J by 4 bases; unmatched bases: 10. Germline CDR1 and CDR2: SGHRS and YFSETQ.

J is TRBJ1-3 and V is TRBV5-1, with 8 bases matching TRBD1. From germline, CDR1 is SGHRS and CDR2 YFSETQ. Trimming cost V 3 bases and J 0 bases; bases outside gene matches: 5. CDR3 size: 16 residues. The CDR3 sequence is CASSWGQASSGNTIYF. The CDR3 DNA follows: TGCGCCAGCAGCTGGGGACAGGCGAGCTCTGGAAACACCATATATTTT. Combining the CDR3 with reference TRBV5-1 and TRBJ1-3 gives the whole variable domain KAGVTQTPRYLIKTRGQQVTLSCSPISGHRSVSWYQQTPGQGLQFLFEYFSETQRNKGNFPGRFSGRQFSNSRSEMNVSTLELGDSALYLCASSWGQASSGNTIYFGEGSWLTVV.

CDR3 sequence (DNA): TGTGCCAGCAGCGTTCGCGGGGGGTATGGCTACACCTTC. Protein sequence: CASSVRGGYGYTF. The J gene is TRBJ1-2, the V gene TRBV9; D might be TRBD1 (5 bases). This CDR3 region has 13 residues. Trimming removed 2 bases from V and 5 bases from J, with 10 bases in between. CDR1 SGDLS and CDR2 YYNGEE come from the germline V gene.

The chain joins TRBV25-1 to TRBJ1-1, with D perhaps matching TRBD1 (5 bases). The length of the CDR3 is 15 residues. The V gene's germline CDR1 is MGHDK and CDR2 SYGVNS. V shed 5 bases and J shed 1 base, with 14 bases lying between them. CDR3 region: CASSRGWGGNTEAFF. In DNA, the CDR3 is TGTGCCAGCAGTAGAGGGTGGGGGGGGAACACTGAAGCTTTCTTT. Filled out from reference TRBV25-1 and TRBJ1-1, the complete variable domain reads EADIYQTPRYLVIGTGKKITLECSQTMGHDKMYWYQQDPGMELHLIHYSYGVNSTEKGDLSSESTVSRIRTEHFPLTLESARPSHTSQYLCASSRGWGGNTEAFFGQGTRLTVV.